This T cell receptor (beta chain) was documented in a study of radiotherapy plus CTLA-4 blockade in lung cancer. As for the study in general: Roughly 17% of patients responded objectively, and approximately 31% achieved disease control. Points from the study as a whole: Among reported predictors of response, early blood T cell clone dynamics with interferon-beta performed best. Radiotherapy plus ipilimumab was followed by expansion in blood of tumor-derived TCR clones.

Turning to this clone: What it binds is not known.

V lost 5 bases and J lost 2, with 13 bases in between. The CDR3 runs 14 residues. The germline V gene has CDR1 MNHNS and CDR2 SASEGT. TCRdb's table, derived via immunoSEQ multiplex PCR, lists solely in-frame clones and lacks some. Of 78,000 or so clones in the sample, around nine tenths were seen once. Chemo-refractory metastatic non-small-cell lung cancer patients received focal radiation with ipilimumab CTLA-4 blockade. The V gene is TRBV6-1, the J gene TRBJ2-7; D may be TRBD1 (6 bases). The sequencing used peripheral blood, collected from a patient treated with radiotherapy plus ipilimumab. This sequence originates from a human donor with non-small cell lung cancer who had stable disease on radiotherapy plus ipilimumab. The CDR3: CASSSHRVTYEQYF. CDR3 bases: TGTGCCAGCAGTTCACACAGGGTAACCTACGAGCAGTACTTC.